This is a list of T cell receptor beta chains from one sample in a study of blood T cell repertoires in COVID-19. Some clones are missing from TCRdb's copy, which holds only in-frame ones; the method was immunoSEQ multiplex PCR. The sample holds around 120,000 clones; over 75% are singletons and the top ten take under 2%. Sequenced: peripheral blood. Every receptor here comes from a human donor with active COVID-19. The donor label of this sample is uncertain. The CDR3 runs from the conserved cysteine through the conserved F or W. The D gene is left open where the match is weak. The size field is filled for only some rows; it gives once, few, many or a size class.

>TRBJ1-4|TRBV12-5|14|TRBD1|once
CASGEADREEKLFF
TGTGCTAGTGGTGAGGCTGACAGGGAAGAAAAACTGTTTTTT
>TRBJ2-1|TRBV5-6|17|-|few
CASSSKPILSSYNEQFF
TGTGCCAGCAGCTCGAAACCTATACTGAGCTCCTACAATGAGCAGTTCTTC
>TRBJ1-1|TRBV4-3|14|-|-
CASSPSSTNTEAFF
TGCGCCAGCAGTCCGTCAAGCACGAACACTGAAGCTTTCTTT
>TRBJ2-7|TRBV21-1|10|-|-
CASRGGEQYF
TGTGCCAGCAGAGGGGGCGAGCAGTACTTC
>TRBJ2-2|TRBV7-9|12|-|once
CATELINGELFF
TGTGCCACCGAACTTATTAACGGGGAGCTGTTTTTT
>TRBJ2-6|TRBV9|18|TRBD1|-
CASSEDRGPPSGANVLTF
TGTGCCAGCAGCGAGGACAGGGGTCCTCCTTCTGGGGCCAACGTCCTGACTTTC
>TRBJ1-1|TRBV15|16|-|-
CATSNRVGSPNTEAFF
TGTGCCACCAGCAACCGGGTTGGCTCCCCGAACACTGAAGCTTTCTTT
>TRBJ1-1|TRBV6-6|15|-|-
CASSYSRGTDTEAFF
TGTGCCAGCAGTTACTCGAGAGGAACTGACACTGAAGCTTTCTTT
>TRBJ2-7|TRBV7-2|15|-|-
CASSYDSTSSYEQYF
TGTGCCAGCAGTTATGACAGTACCTCCTCCTACGAGCAGTACTTC
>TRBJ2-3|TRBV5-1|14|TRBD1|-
CASRTGYAADTQYF
TGCGCCAGCAGGACAGGGTATGCGGCAGATACGCAGTATTTT
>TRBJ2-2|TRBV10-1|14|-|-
CASSLSRLAGELFF
TGCGCCAGCAGTCTCAGCAGGTTGGCCGGGGAGCTGTTTTTT
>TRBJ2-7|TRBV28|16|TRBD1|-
CASRTDRGLKRYEQYF
TGTGCCAGCAGGACGGACAGGGGGCTCAAAAGGTACGAGCAGTACTTC
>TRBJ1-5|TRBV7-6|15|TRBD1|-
CASSYGQGTNQPQHF
TGTGCCAGCAGCTATGGACAGGGAACCAATCAGCCCCAGCATTTT
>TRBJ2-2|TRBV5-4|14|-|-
CASSLKRGSGELFF
TGTGCCAGCAGCTTAAAGAGGGGGTCCGGGGAGCTGTTTTTT
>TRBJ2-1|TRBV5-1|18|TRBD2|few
CASSLAGRGGKIYNEQFF
TGCGCCAGCAGCTTGGCTGGGCGGGGGGGCAAAATCTACAATGAGCAGTTCTTC
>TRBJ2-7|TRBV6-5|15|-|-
CASSYSIGRGYEQYF
TGTGCCAGCAGTTACTCGATCGGTAGGGGATACGAGCAGTACTTC
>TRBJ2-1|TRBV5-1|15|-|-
CASSLGESSYNEQFF
TGCGCCAGCAGCTTGGGAGAGAGCTCCTACAATGAGCAGTTCTTC
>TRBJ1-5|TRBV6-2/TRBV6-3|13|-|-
CASSYTQGRPQHF
TGTGCCAGCAGTTACACTCAGGGCCGGCCCCAGCATTTT
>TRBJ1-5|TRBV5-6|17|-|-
CASSSRQERYSNQPQHF
TGTGCCAGCAGCTCCCGACAGGAAAGATATAGCAATCAGCCCCAGCATTTT
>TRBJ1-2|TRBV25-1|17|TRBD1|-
CASLGGGNTNDNYGYTF
TGTGCCAGCCTCGGAGGGGGCAACACTAACGATAACTATGGCTACACCTTC
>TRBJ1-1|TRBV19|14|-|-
CASSPHKMNTEAFF
TGTGCCAGTAGTCCACATAAGATGAACACTGAAGCTTTCTTT
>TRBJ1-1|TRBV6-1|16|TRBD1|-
CASSASGQVKETEAFF
TGTGCCAGCAGTGCCTCGGGACAGGTGAAGGAAACTGAAGCTTTCTTT
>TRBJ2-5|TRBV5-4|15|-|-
CASSLDFQGLETQYF
TGTGCCAGCAGCTTGGACTTTCAGGGGTTGGAGACCCAGTACTTC
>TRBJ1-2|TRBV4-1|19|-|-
CASSQEENRGGDLNYGYTF
TGCGCCAGCAGCCAAGAGGAGAACAGAGGGGGGGACCTTAACTATGGCTACACCTTC
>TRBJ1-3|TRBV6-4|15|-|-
CASSVGGAVGNTIYF
TGTGCCAGCAGTGTAGGGGGGGCTGTTGGAAACACCATATATTTT